A single sample gave rise to the 28 T cell receptor beta chains below, sequenced in a study of T cells in Graves' hyperthyroidism and ophthalmopathy (dated by TCRdb to about 2019). The library was prepared using multiplex PCR. Sequencing took place on an Illumina HiSeq 2000. TCR beta CDR3 regions were amplified from RNA transcripts. The TCR CDR3 was subjected to a first round of RT-PCR using the HTBI primer set and the Qiagen OneStep RT-PCR kit. TCRdb ran its own pipeline on the public reads, namely fastp trimming at Q25 and MiXCR clone calling, and kept in-frame beta chains. Entries that share a CDR3 protein sequence are merged under the most common genes and DNA. The sample profile shows about 610,000 distinct CDR3 sequences; roughly 15% of them were found once. The top ten hold around 4% of the sample. Input material: blood. The origin of the receptors is a woman in her 40s with Graves' ophthalmopathy.

Ten or more counts support this clonotype. The chain employs TRBV2 and TRBJ2-5; D might be TRBD1 (6 bases). Germline CDR1 and CDR2: SNHLY and FYNNEI. Trimming took off 8 bases at V and 4 bases at J, with 14 bases between the two ends. The CDR3 length is 13 residues. CDR3 in DNA: TGTGCCAGCGCTCCACAGGGACCAGAGACCCAGTACTTC. Its protein is CASAPQGPETQYF.

This clonotype was seen at least ten times. This chain joins TRBV12-3 or TRBV12-4 and TRBJ1-5; D call uncertain. CDR3 length equals 15 residues. The V end was cut by 6 bases, the J end by 5 bases, with 17 bases between. CDR3 DNA sequence: TGTGCCAGCAGCCAGACACTCGAAGATCATCAGCCCCAGCATTTT. Translated, it gives CASSQTLEDHQPQHF.

This clonotype was observed a handful of times. V and J are TRBV20-1 and TRBJ2-7, with D possibly being TRBD1 or TRBD2 (6 bases each). Looked up from germline, CDR1 is DFQATT and CDR2 is SNEGSKA (reference sequence). The CDR3 sequence is 18 residues long. V lost 2 bases to trimming and J lost 4 bases, with 27 bases between them. The CDR3: CSARREWGVPGQQYEQYF. CDR3 nucleotides: TGCAGTGCTAGACGGGAGTGGGGAGTTCCGGGACAACAATACGAGCAGTACTTC.

This clonotype has at least ten counts. The rearrangement uses TRBV28 and TRBJ2-7; 14 nucleotides agree with TRBD2. V lost 3 bases, J lost 6 bases, and 7 bases stayed unmatched. The CDR3 is made up of 16 amino acids. Germline V gene lookup returns CDR1 MDHEN and CDR2 SYDVKM. The chain's CDR3 is CASSFLGLAGGGEQYF. The CDR3 DNA sequence: TGTGCCAGCAGTTTCCTAGGACTAGCGGGAGGCGGCGAGCAGTACTTC. The whole variable domain, remainder taken from reference TRBV28 and TRBJ2-7, is DVKVTQSSRYLVKRTGEKVFLECVQDMDHENMFWYRQDPGLGLRLIYFSYDVKMKEKGDIPEGYSVSREKKERFSLILESASTNQTSMYLCASSFLGLAGGGEQYFGPGTRLTVT.

In its sample, this clonotype was seen many times. This sequence joins TRBV28 and TRBJ1-2; the D is unclear. In germline, CDR1 is MDHEN, CDR2 SYDVKM. Trimming removed 5 bases from V and 4 bases from J, with 8 bases in between. The CDR3 contains 12 residues. The CDR3 reads CASSPIGYGYTF. For the CDR3, the DNA is TGTGCCAGCAGTCCAATCGGCTATGGCTACACCTTC.

This clonotype was picked up many times. The chain links TRBV12-3 or TRBV12-4 to TRBJ2-2, with a weak D call TRBD2 (6 bases). V lost 6 bases and J lost 6, with 11 bases in between. This CDR3 region has 13 residues. The CDR3 sequence: CASRPTGAGELFF. CDR3 DNA sequence: TGTGCCAGCAGACCCACGGGGGCCGGGGAGCTGTTTTTT.

This clonotype appeared many times. This sequence joins TRBV6-1 and TRBJ1-5; D gene ambiguous. The germline V and J ends were trimmed by 10 bases and 4 bases, with 14 bases remaining between them. Germline V gene sequence: CDR1 MNHNS, CDR2 SASEGT. This CDR3 comprises 13 residues. CDR3 residues: CAITGGGNQPQHF. For the CDR3, the DNA is TGTGCCATAACCGGCGGTGGTAATCAGCCCCAGCATTTT.

The J gene is TRBJ2-2, the V gene TRBV25-1; possible D gene TRBD2, 5 bases. The length of the CDR3 is 14 residues. The V gene lost 7 bases and the J gene lost 0 bases, with 9 bases spanning the gap. Germline lookup yields CDR1 MGHDK and CDR2 SYGVNS. The CDR3 nucleotides read TGTGCCAGCAAAGGCGGGTCGAACACCGGGGAGCTGTTTTTT. Translation: CASKGGSNTGELFF.

This chain uses TRBV29-1 with TRBJ2-7, with 9 positions matching TRBD1. CDR3 length: 14 amino acids. Germline CDR1 and CDR2: SQVTM and ANQGSEA. Trimming cost V 5 bases and J 0 bases; bases outside gene matches: 5. CDR3 sequence: CSVTRQGDSYEQYF. The CDR3 nucleotides are TGCAGCGTTACACGACAGGGGGACTCCTACGAGCAGTACTTC.

This clonotype was picked up many times. The rearrangement joins TRBV27 to TRBJ2-5; 8 bases are shared with TRBD1. The germline gives CDR1 MNHEY, CDR2 SMNVEV (reference sequence). V was pared by 9 bases and J by 3 bases, with 6 bases of the junction left unmatched. This CDR3 has 13 amino acids. CDR3 region: CARTGAAKETQYF. CDR3 in DNA: TGTGCCAGGACAGGGGCGGCTAAAGAGACCCAGTACTTC.

This clonotype was detected ten times or more. The J gene is TRBJ2-5, the V gene TRBV25-1, with a possible D match to TRBD1 (5 bases). This CDR3 is built from 14 residues. V was shortened by 2 bases and J by 5 bases, with 12 bases between the two germline ends. The germline CDR1 and CDR2 sequences are MGHDK and SYGVNS. DNA for the CDR3: TGTGCCAGCAGTGAACCAGGGCTGGGGGAGACCCAGTACTTC. Its protein product is CASSEPGLGETQYF.

V usage is TRBV18 and J usage is TRBJ1-5; possibly TRBD1 for D (5 bases). Per germline, CDR1 KGHSH and CDR2 LQKENI. Trimming took off 0 bases at V and 5 bases at J, with 14 bases between the two ends. This CDR3 contains 16 residues. CDR3 in DNA: TGTGCCAGCTCACCACCGGTGAGGGGACTGGATCAGCCCCAGCATTTT. The encoded protein is CASSPPVRGLDQPQHF. Combining the CDR3 with reference TRBV18 and TRBJ1-5 gives the whole variable domain NAGVMQNPRHLVRRRGQEARLRCSPMKGHSHVYWYRQLPEEGLKFMVYLQKENIIDESGMPKERFSAEFPKEGPSILRIQQVVRGDSAAYFCASSPPVRGLDQPQHFGDGTRLSIL.

This clonotype was recorded many times. The chain couples TRBV6-1 to TRBJ1-2, with 7 bases identical to TRBD1. CDR3 length: 16 amino acids. Per the germline V gene, CDR1 is MNHNS and CDR2 is SASEGT. V shed 5 bases and J 2 bases; nucleotides not matched to a gene: 11. CDR3 DNA sequence: TGTGCCAGCAGTCAATTAACAGGGGTCACCAACTATGGCTACACCTTC. Amino acids: CASSQLTGVTNYGYTF.

This clonotype was observed a few times. The gene calls are TRBV4-3 and TRBJ2-7, with 7 nucleotides matching TRBD1. Trimming took 1 base from V and 0 from J; bases not matched to a gene: 3. CDR3 length equals 15 residues. CDR1 is LGHNA, CDR2 YSLEER, per germline. In DNA, the CDR3 is TGCGCCAGCAGCCAAGGCCGGGACAGCTCCTACGAGCAGTACTTC. It encodes CASSQGRDSSYEQYF.

The rearrangement joins TRBV20-1 to TRBJ1-1; the D gene is possibly TRBD1 (6 bases). The ends were cut back, 5 bases at V and 7 bases at J, with 17 bases in the middle. This CDR3 comprises 13 residues. Looked up from germline, CDR1 is DFQATT and CDR2 is SNEGSKA (reference sequence). The CDR3 DNA is TGCAGTGCTCACCCTACAGGGCGAGATGAAGCTTTCTTT. It translates to CSAHPTGRDEAFF.

This clonotype was detected ten times or more. The V and J genes are TRBV29-1 and TRBJ1-1, with D uncertain. This CDR3 is built from 11 residues. Germline assignment: CDR1 SQVTM and CDR2 ANQGSEA. The V end lost 8 bases, the J end lost 0 bases, and 7 bases lay between the germline ends. CDR3 sequence (DNA): TGCAGCTCCAGGATGAACACTGAAGCTTTCTTT. Translating it yields CSSRMNTEAFF. The whole variable domain, filled in from reference TRBV29-1 and TRBJ1-1, reads SAVISQKPSRDICQRGTSLTIQCQVDSQVTMMFWYRQQPGQSLTLIATANQGSEATYESGFVIDKFPISRPNLTFSTLTVSNMSPEDSSIYLCSSRMNTEAFFGQGTRLTVV.

The chain joins TRBV6-2 or TRBV6-3 to TRBJ1-4, with TRBD1 identical over 12 bases. Losses at the gene ends were 6 bases for V and 3 bases for J; bases not matched to a gene: 8. The length of the CDR3 is 17 residues. Germline CDR1 and CDR2: MNHEY and SVGEGT. CDR3: CASSLGDRGLANEKLFF. The CDR3 DNA reads as TGTGCCAGCAGCTTAGGGGACAGGGGGCTGGCTAATGAAAAACTGTTTTTT.

At least ten counts were recorded for this clonotype. The rearrangement joins TRBV29-1 to TRBJ2-7; no clear D. CDR1 and CDR2 from the germline V gene are SQVTM and ANQGSEA. Trimming took 1 base from V and 0 from J, leaving 25 bases between them. This CDR3 comprises 19 residues. In DNA form, the CDR3 reads TGCAGCGTTGAAGTCCCCCCTCGCCCGGGCAGGTCCTTCTCCTACGAGCAGTACTTC. This gives the protein CSVEVPPRPGRSFSYEQYF.

The J gene is TRBJ2-1, the V gene TRBV20-1; 9 positions match TRBD2. The trim removed 3 bases at V and 4 bases at J, leaving 4 bases unmatched. Germline values: CDR1 DFQATT, CDR2 SNEGSKA (reference sequence). The length of the CDR3 is 14 residues. Here the CDR3 reads CSARASGTYNEQFF. The DNA for the CDR3 is TGCAGTGCTAGGGCTAGCGGGACGTACAATGAGCAGTTCTTC.

In its sample, this clonotype was seen many times. The chain is built from TRBV20-1 and TRBJ2-5, with D unresolved. CDR3 size: 15 residues. Germline assignment: CDR1 DFQATT and CDR2 SNEGSKA (reference sequence). The germline V and J ends were trimmed by 2 bases and 1 base, with 14 bases remaining between them. The CDR3 protein is CSARFSPGSQETQYF. The DNA for the CDR3 is TGCAGTGCTAGATTTTCCCCCGGCAGCCAAGAGACCCAGTACTTC.

This clonotype was found many times. V gene TRBV30 combines with J gene TRBJ1-1; D gene unclear. CDR1 and CDR2 from the germline V gene are GTSNPN and SVGIG (reference sequence). Trimming pared 2 bases from V and 0 bases from J, leaving 7 bases between. This CDR3 comprises 13 residues. The CDR3 spells CAWSSQMNTEAFF. For the CDR3, the DNA is TGTGCCTGGAGTTCTCAAATGAACACTGAAGCTTTCTTT. Looking up the rest from reference TRBV30 and TRBJ1-1 gives the full variable domain: SQTIHQWPATLVQPVGSPLSLECTVEGTSNPNLYWYRQAAGRGLQLLFYSVGIGQISSEVPQNLSASRPQDRQFILSSKKLLLSDSGFYLCAWSSQMNTEAFFGQGTRLTVV.

This clonotype was recorded many times. The junction and the germline gene differ at one end; a read error may be behind it. The chain carries TRBV2 and TRBJ2-5, with TRBD1 identical over 9 bases. The CDR3 totals 13 residues. CDR1 is SNHLY and CDR2 is FYNNEI in the germline V gene. CDR3 sequence: CASDRGIEETLYF. The DNA of the CDR3 is TGTGCCAGCGACAGGGGGATAGAAGAGACCCTGTACTTC.

This clonotype was counted ten times or more. The chain carries TRBV28 and TRBJ2-3, with 7 positions matching TRBD2. V was clipped by 3 bases and J by 6 bases; unmatched bases: 12. Germline values: CDR1 MDHEN, CDR2 SYDVKM. The CDR3 runs to 16 residues. This chain's CDR3 is CASSFRLAGVGDTQYF. In nucleotides, the CDR3 is TGTGCCAGCAGTTTCCGACTAGCCGGCGTCGGTGATACGCAGTATTTT.

This clonotype was counted at least ten times. V usage is TRBV7-9 and J usage is TRBJ2-7, with 7 bases fitting TRBD1. Trimming cost V 4 bases and J 4 bases; bases outside gene matches: 10. There are 15 residues in the CDR3. Germline V lookup: CDR1 SEHNR, CDR2 FQNEAQ (reference sequence). The CDR3 spells CASSSKTGRSYEQYF. The CDR3 nucleotides are TGTGCCAGCAGCTCAAAGACAGGGCGATCTTACGAGCAGTACTTC.

In its sample, this clonotype was seen many times. V and J are TRBV19 and TRBJ1-5; D unclear. The V end lost 10 bases, the J end lost 7 bases, and 14 bases lay between the germline ends. The CDR3 length is 12 residues. In germline, CDR1 is LNHDA, CDR2 SQIVND (reference sequence). The CDR3 DNA reads TGTGCCACCGACACAACCGGGCAGCCCCAGCATTTT. Encoded protein: CATDTTGQPQHF. The full variable domain, its missing parts supplied by reference TRBV19 and TRBJ1-5, is DGGITQSPKYLFRKEGQNVTLSCEQNLNHDAMYWYRQDPGQGLRLIYYSQIVNDFQKGDIAEGYSVSREKKESFPLTVTSAQKNPTAFYLCATDTTGQPQHFGDGTRLSIL.

The V gene is TRBV25-1, the J gene TRBJ2-7; D unresolved. CDR1 and CDR2 (germline): MGHDK, SYGVNS. The length of the CDR3 is 15 residues. The ends were cut back, 4 bases at V and 0 bases at J, with 13 bases in the middle. The CDR3 loop is CASSAALLSSYEQYF. The CDR3 DNA reads as TGTGCCAGCAGTGCGGCCCTCTTGAGCTCCTACGAGCAGTACTTC.

This clonotype was observed at least ten times. The chain joins TRBV7-2 to TRBJ2-7, with unresolved D. The V gene's germline CDR1 is SGHTA and CDR2 FQGNSA. The CDR3 sequence is 13 residues long. V lost 1 base to trimming and J lost 1 base, with 5 bases between them. The chain's CDR3 is CASSLGVSYEQYF. DNA for the CDR3: TGTGCCAGCAGCTTAGGAGTTTCCTACGAGCAGTACTTC.

This clonotype has at least ten counts. The rearrangement links TRBV7-6 to TRBJ2-2; D not resolved. This CDR3 region has 13 residues. Germline V CDR1 and CDR2: SGHVS, FNYEAQ. Trimming removed 4 bases at V and 4 bases at J, with 7 bases between. As DNA, the CDR3 is TGTGCCAGCAGCTCTACACGCACCGGGGAGCTGTTTTTT. Encoded protein: CASSSTRTGELFF. The full variable domain, with the rest looked up from reference TRBV7-6 and TRBJ2-2, is GAGVSQSPRYKVTKRGQDVALRCDPISGHVSLYWYRQALGQGPEFLTYFNYEAQQDKSGLPNDRFSAERPEGSISTLTIQRTEQRDSAMYRCASSSTRTGELFFGEGSRLTVL.